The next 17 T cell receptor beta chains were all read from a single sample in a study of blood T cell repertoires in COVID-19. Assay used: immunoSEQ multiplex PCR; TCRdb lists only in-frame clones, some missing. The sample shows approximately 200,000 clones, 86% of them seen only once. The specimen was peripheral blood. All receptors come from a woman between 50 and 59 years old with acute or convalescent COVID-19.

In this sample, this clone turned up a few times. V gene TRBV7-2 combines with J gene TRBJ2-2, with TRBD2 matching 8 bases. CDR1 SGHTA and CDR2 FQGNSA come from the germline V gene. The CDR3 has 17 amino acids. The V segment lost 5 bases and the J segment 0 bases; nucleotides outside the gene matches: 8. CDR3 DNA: TGTGCCAGCAGCAGAACCGGGAGGGGCTCGAACACCGGGGAGCTGTTTTTT. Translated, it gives CASSRTGRGSNTGELFF.

CDR3 sequence: CASSSRVAGGRDTQYF. Here the CDR3 DNA reads TGTGCCAGCAGTTCCCGGGTAGCGGGGGGGAGAGATACGCAGTATTTT. The rearrangement joins TRBV27 to TRBJ2-3; 11 bases are shared with TRBD2. From germline, CDR1 is MNHEY and CDR2 SMNVEV (reference sequence). V shed 4 bases and J 5 bases; nucleotides not matched to a gene: 8. This CDR3 region has 16 residues.

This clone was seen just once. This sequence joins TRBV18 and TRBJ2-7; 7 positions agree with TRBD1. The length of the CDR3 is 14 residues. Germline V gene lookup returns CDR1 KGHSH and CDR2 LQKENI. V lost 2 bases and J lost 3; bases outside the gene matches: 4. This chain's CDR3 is CASSPIRDSYEQYF. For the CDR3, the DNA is TGTGCCAGCTCACCAATTCGGGACAGCTACGAGCAGTACTTC.

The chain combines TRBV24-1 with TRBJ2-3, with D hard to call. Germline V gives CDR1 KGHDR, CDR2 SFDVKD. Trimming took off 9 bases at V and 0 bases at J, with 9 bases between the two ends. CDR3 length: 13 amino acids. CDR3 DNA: TGTGCCACCCGTTTGGGCAGCACAGATACGCAGTATTTT. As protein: CATRLGSTDTQYF.

The CDR3 sequence is CASSLPHRGSGSSYNEQFF. The CDR3 DNA follows: TGTGCCAGCAGCTTACCCCACAGGGGGTCTGGAAGCTCCTACAATGAGCAGTTCTTC. This sequence joins TRBV7-2 and TRBJ2-1, with 8 nucleotides matching TRBD1. V was pared by 2 bases and J by 0 bases, with 12 bases of the junction left unmatched. Germline V gene sequence: CDR1 SGHTA, CDR2 FQGNSA. This CDR3 contains 19 residues. The whole variable domain, filled in from reference TRBV7-2 and TRBJ2-1, reads GAGVSQSPSNKVTEKGKDVELRCDPISGHTALYWYRQSLGQGLEFLIYFQGNSAPDKSGLPSDRFSAERTGGSVSTLTIQRTQQEDSAVYLCASSLPHRGSGSSYNEQFFGPGTRLTVL.

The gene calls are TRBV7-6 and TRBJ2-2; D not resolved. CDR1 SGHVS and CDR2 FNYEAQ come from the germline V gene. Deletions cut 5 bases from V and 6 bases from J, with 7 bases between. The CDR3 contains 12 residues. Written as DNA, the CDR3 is TGTGCCAGCAGCCCGTACTCCGGGGAGCTGTTTTTT. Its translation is CASSPYSGELFF.

The CDR3 DNA reads as TGTGCCAGCAGCTTGAGCGGGACCTACGAGCAGTACTTC. It yields the protein CASSLSGTYEQYF. J is TRBJ2-7 and V is TRBV11-2, with 7 bases fitting TRBD2. The V and J ends lost 3 bases and 2 bases, in that order; junction bases with no gene match: 1. Germline V gene data show CDR1 as SGHAT and CDR2 as FQNNGV. CDR3 size: 13 residues.

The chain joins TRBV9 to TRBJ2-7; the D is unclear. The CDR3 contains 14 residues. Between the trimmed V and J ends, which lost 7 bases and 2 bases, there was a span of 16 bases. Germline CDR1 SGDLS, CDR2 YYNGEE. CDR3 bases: TGTGCCAGCTCCAGCGTAGCTCTGACCTACGAGCAGTACTTC. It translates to CASSSVALTYEQYF.

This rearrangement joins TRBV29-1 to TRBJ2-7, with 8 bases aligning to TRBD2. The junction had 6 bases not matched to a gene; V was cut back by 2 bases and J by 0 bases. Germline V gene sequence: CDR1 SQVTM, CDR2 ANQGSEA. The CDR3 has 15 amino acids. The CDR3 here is CSVETGTSGSYEQYF. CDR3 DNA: TGCAGCGTTGAAACCGGTACTAGCGGCTCCTACGAGCAGTACTTC.

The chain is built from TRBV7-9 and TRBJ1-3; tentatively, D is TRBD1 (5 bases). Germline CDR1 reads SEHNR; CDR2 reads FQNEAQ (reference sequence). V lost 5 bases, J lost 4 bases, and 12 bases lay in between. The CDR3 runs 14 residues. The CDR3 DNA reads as TGTGCCAGCAGCCCAGGGTTTGAAGGAAACACCATATATTTT. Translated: CASSPGFEGNTIYF.

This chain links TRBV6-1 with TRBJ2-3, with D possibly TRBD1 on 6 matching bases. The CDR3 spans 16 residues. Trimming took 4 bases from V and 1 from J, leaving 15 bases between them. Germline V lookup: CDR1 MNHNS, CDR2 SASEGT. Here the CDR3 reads CASSGYLGAGTDTQYF. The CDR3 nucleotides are TGTGCCAGCAGTGGATATTTGGGGGCCGGCACAGATACGCAGTATTTT.

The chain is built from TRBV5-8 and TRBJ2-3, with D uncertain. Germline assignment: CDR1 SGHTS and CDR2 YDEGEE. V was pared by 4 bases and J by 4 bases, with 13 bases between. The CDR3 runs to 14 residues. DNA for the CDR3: TGTGCCAGCAGCCTCTCGGGTGCGCCAGATACGCAGTATTTT. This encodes CASSLSGAPDTQYF.

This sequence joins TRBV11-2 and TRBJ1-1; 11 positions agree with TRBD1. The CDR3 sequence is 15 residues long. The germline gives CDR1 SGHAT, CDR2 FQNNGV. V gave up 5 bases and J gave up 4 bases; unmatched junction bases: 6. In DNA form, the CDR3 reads TGTGCCAGCAGCCCAGTGGGGACAGGGGGCACTGAAGCTTTCTTT. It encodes CASSPVGTGGTEAFF.

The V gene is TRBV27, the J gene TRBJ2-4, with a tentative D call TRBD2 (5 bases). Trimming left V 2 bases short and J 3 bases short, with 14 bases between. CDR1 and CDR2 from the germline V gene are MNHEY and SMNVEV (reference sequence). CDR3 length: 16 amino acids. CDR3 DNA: TGTGCCAGCAGTTTAACATGGGAGCTTGGCAAAAACATTCAGTACTTC. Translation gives CASSLTWELGKNIQYF.

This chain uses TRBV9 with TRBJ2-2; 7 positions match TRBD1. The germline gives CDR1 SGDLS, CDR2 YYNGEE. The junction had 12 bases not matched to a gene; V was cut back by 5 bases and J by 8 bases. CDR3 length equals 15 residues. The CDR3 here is CASRDDRANQGELFF. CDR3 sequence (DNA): TGTGCCAGCAGAGATGACAGGGCAAATCAGGGGGAGCTGTTTTTT.

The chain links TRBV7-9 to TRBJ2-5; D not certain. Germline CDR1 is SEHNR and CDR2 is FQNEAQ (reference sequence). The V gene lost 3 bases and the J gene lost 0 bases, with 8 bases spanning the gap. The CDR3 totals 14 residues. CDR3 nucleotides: TGTGCCAGCAGCTTTTACGACAACCAAGAGACCCAGTACTTC. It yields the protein CASSFYDNQETQYF.

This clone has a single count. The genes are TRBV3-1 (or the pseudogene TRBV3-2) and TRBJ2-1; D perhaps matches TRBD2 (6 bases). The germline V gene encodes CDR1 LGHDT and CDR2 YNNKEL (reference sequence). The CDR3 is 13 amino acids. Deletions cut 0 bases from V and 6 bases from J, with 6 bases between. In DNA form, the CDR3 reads TGTGCCAGCAGCCAAGAGGGGGGCAATGAGCAGTTCTTC. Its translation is CASSQEGGNEQFF.